These 4 T cell receptor beta chains share one sample of origin, sequenced in a study of shared clonotypes between healthy human individuals. TCRdb keeps only in-frame clones here, not all; method: immunoSEQ multiplex PCR. Among about 1.5 million clones, around 98% were seen once, and the ten largest hold roughly 0.45%. The specimen was naive CD4+ T cells sorted from blood. Subset specified: CD45RA+ positively selected. These receptors were taken from a man aged 30-40 years in good health.

The CDR3 protein is CASRKGQGTYEQYF. The DNA of the CDR3 is TGTGCCAGCAGAAAGGGACAGGGTACCTACGAGCAGTACTTC. The chain has TRBV6-6 and TRBJ2-7; 9 positions agree with TRBD1. The CDR3 runs to 14 residues. With V trimmed by 6 bases and J by 2 bases, 5 bases remained unmatched. In germline, CDR1 is MNHNY, CDR2 SVGAGI (reference sequence).

The V gene is TRBV4-2, the J gene TRBJ1-3, with D perhaps TRBD1 (5 bases). The CDR3 covers 16 residues. V lost 0 bases, J lost 0 bases, and 9 bases lay in between. Germline loops: CDR1 LGHNA, CDR2 YNFKEQ. CDR3 coding DNA: TGTGCCAGCAGCCAAGAGAGGGACCGCTCTGGAAACACCATATATTTT. This codes for CASSQERDRSGNTIYF.

This clone has only one observation. The chain is built from TRBV11-2 and TRBJ2-6; no clear D. The CDR3 spans 16 residues. The V gene's germline CDR1 is SGHAT and CDR2 FQNNGV. Trimming left V 0 bases short and J 0 bases short, with 6 bases between. The CDR3 reads CASSLESPSGANVLTF. Here the CDR3 DNA reads TGTGCCAGCAGCTTAGAGAGCCCCTCTGGGGCCAACGTCCTGACTTTC.

This chain uses TRBV6-6 with TRBJ2-3; a possible D gene is TRBD1 (6 bases). Germline CDR1 MNHNY, CDR2 SVGAGI (reference sequence). The CDR3 covers 16 residues. V lost 4 bases and J 3 bases, leaving 17 bases between the germline ends. The DNA of the CDR3 is TGTGCCAGCAGTTCCCCTCAGGGGTGGGGGACAGATACGCAGTATTTT. Protein sequence: CASSSPQGWGTDTQYF.